This T cell receptor (beta chain) derives from a study of response to subunit inactivated influenza vaccine. This clonotype came up a few times. Its antigen is unknown. Study-level points and caveats: After each seasonal influenza vaccination, few new T cells are recruited, the authors suggested.

The CDR3 is 18 residues long. In germline, CDR1 is PRHDT, CDR2 FYEKMQ (reference sequence). The V segment lost 1 base and the J segment 7 bases; nucleotides outside the gene matches: 16. TCRdb recomputed calls from the RT-PCR reads with MiXCR, one row per CDR3 protein. The sample contains 650,000 or so distinct CDR3 sequences, 12% to 15% of which appear only once. The sequencing used PBMCs from blood, collected 14 to 15 days before vaccination. V and J are TRBV13 and TRBJ2-1; 7 bases match TRBD2. The TCR was taken from a man aged 50-59 years who received an inactivated influenza vaccine. The CDR3 loop reads CASSLAVGLAGEVNEQFF. CDR3 in DNA: TGTGCCAGCAGCTTAGCGGTGGGTCTTGCGGGAGAGGTGAATGAGCAGTTCTTC.